This T cell receptor (beta chain) is drawn from a study of neurological immune-mediated disorders. Germline lookup yields CDR1 SGDLS and CDR2 YYNGEE. V dropped 4 bases and J dropped 0 bases, with 9 bases sitting between them. The CDR3 contains 14 residues. TCRdb passed the 5' RACE reads through MiXCR, listing each CDR3 protein once. The data hold 45,000 or so distinct CDR3 sequences, with roughly 13% observed a single time. The chain links TRBV9 to TRBJ2-3; D is undetermined. This receptor was identified in a female donor in good health. The sequencing sample was made of PBMCs. The CDR3: CASSLRFSTDTQYF. CDR3 nucleotide sequence: TGTGCCAGCAGCCTCAGATTTAGCACAGATACGCAGTATTTT.